One sample yielded the 13 T cell receptor beta chains listed below, sequenced in a study of T cells in Graves' hyperthyroidism and ophthalmopathy. Amplification of TCR beta CDR3 regions used RNA as the template. The TCR CDR3 was amplified in a first-round RT-PCR using the HTBI primer set. TCRdb re-called the multiplex PCR reads with MiXCR, one entry per CDR3 protein. The sample holds hundreds of thousands of distinct CDR3 sequences, roughly 14% seen once. Sequencing used blood. The receptors were gathered from a woman under 40 with Graves' hyperthyroidism that later progressed to Graves' ophthalmopathy.

This clonotype came up a few times. The chain recombines TRBV7-3 with TRBJ2-6; possible D gene TRBD1, 7 bases. Germline CDR1 reads SGHTA; CDR2 reads FQGTGA. The CDR3 loop spans 16 amino acids. The V end lost 3 bases, the J end lost 3 bases, and 12 bases lay between the germline ends. CDR3 region: CASSLARGVGANVLTF. CDR3 coding DNA: TGTGCCAGCAGCTTGGCCAGGGGGGTTGGGGCCAACGTCCTGACTTTC.

The rearrangement joins TRBV10-3 to TRBJ1-1, with D possibly TRBD1 on 6 matching bases. The CDR3 runs 12 residues. V was cut by 4 bases and J by 8 bases, with 11 bases left in between. Per the germline V gene, CDR1 is ENHRY and CDR2 is SYGVKD. CDR3 protein: CAISAGQGEAFF. In DNA, the CDR3 is TGTGCCATCAGTGCGGGACAAGGAGAAGCTTTCTTT.

This clonotype has a count of ten or more. J is TRBJ1-1 and V is TRBV11-2, with a weak D call TRBD1 (6 bases). Deletions cut 5 bases from V and 3 bases from J, with 19 bases between. Germline V gives CDR1 SGHAT, CDR2 FQNNGV. This CDR3 comprises 16 residues. In DNA, the CDR3 is TGTGCCAGCAGCCCAGGAAGGGGGGCGAGGTACACTGAAGCTTTCTTT. Encoded protein: CASSPGRGARYTEAFF.

The V and J genes are TRBV29-1 and TRBJ2-7; 10 positions match TRBD1. V trimming: 6 bases; J trimming: 2 bases; junction bases outside the gene matches: 7. The CDR3 totals 14 residues. CDR1 is SQVTM and CDR2 is ANQGSEA in the germline V gene. The CDR3 DNA is TGCAGCGTAGTGTCCGGGACAGGGGCCTACGAGCAGTACTTC. Its protein is CSVVSGTGAYEQYF.

This clonotype was observed many times. The V call is TRBV19, the J call TRBJ2-7; D is perhaps TRBD1 (5 bases). The CDR3 totals 14 residues. Trimming cost V 3 bases and J 6 bases, with 15 bases left between them. Looked up from germline, CDR1 is LNHDA and CDR2 is SQIVND (reference sequence). The CDR3 reads CASSIQQDHREQYF. As DNA, the CDR3 is TGTGCCAGTAGTATCCAACAGGACCACCGCGAGCAGTACTTC.

Written as DNA, the CDR3 is TGTGCCATCAGTGCACAGGGGGACCTCACTGAAGCTTTCTTT. Residues: CAISAQGDLTEAFF. This sequence joins TRBV10-3 and TRBJ1-1; 8 bases match TRBD1. The CDR3 runs 14 residues. Germline assignment: CDR1 ENHRY and CDR2 SYGVKD. Germline trimming cut 4 bases from V and 4 bases from J; bases unmatched to any gene: 5.

This clonotype was detected only a few times. The chain employs TRBV19 and TRBJ2-7, with 10 bases that match TRBD2. Germline CDR1 is LNHDA and CDR2 is SQIVND (reference sequence). This CDR3 comprises 18 residues. Trimming removed 6 bases from V and 0 bases from J; junction bases left unmatched: 14. The chain's CDR3 is CASSRSPGTSESSYEQYF. Written as DNA, the CDR3 is TGTGCCAGTAGCCGTTCACCCGGGACTAGCGAGAGCTCCTACGAGCAGTACTTC.

This clonotype was observed at least ten times. V is TRBV6-1 and J is TRBJ2-5; D is possibly TRBD1 or TRBD2 (5 bases each). Germline CDR1 and CDR2: MNHNS and SASEGT. The CDR3 has 15 amino acids. V lost 5 bases and J 0 bases, leaving 13 bases between the germline ends. The CDR3 DNA reads as TGTGCCAGCAGTCCCGACTGGGGGTACCAAGAGACCCAGTACTTC. It translates to CASSPDWGYQETQYF.

The J gene is TRBJ1-3, the V gene TRBV5-1; D is undetermined. From germline, CDR1 is SGHRS and CDR2 YFSETQ. The CDR3 loop spans 15 amino acids. Trimming cost V 0 bases and J 0 bases, with 7 bases left between them. CDR3 bases: TGCGCCAGCAGCTTGGATCAGCTCTCTGGAAACACCATATATTTT. Its protein is CASSLDQLSGNTIYF.

This clonotype was found many times. The gene calls are TRBV30 and TRBJ2-1; 10 nucleotides line up with TRBD2. Germline V gene lookup returns CDR1 GTSNPN and CDR2 SVGIG (reference sequence). V was clipped by 4 bases and J by 6 bases; unmatched bases: 6. CDR3 length: 14 amino acids. CDR3 amino acids: CAWTGTSVPNEQFF. The CDR3 bases are TGTGCCTGGACCGGGACTAGCGTTCCCAATGAGCAGTTCTTC.

The rearrangement joins TRBV5-1 to TRBJ2-3, with no clear D. CDR1 is SGHRS, CDR2 YFSETQ, per germline. Trimming removed 9 bases at V and 0 bases at J, with 17 bases between. The CDR3 is made up of 15 amino acids. The CDR3 is CATRRVSASTDTQYF. The DNA of the CDR3 is TGCGCCACTCGGCGCGTTAGTGCTAGCACAGATACGCAGTATTTT.

In its sample, this clonotype was seen many times. This chain uses TRBV12-3 or TRBV12-4 with TRBJ1-2, with 11 bases lining up with TRBD1. This CDR3 has 16 amino acids. J was trimmed by 6 bases and V by 5 bases; bases with no gene match: 11. The CDR3, as DNA: TGTGCCAGCAGTCCCAGTAGATGGACAGGGGGCGATGGCTACACCTTC. It encodes CASSPSRWTGGDGYTF.

This clonotype came up many times. V and J are TRBV7-6 and TRBJ1-1; D ambiguous. This CDR3 comprises 14 residues. CDR1 SGHVS and CDR2 FNYEAQ come from the germline V gene. The V and J ends lost 2 bases and 1 base respectively, with 8 bases between them. This chain's CDR3 is CASSLNPENTEAFF. CDR3 bases: TGTGCCAGCAGCTTAAATCCGGAGAACACTGAAGCTTTCTTT.